A single sample is the source of the 15 T cell receptor beta chains below, sequenced in a study of T cell clonotyping in hematopoietic cell transplantation. Clones were sequenced by immunoSEQ multiplex PCR, and TCRdb holds only the in-frame ones, with some missing. The top ten clones hold 27% of a sample with roughly 5,000 clones, around 80% of them seen once. This specimen consisted of PBMCs, obtained 100 days after allogeneic stem cell transplant. The source of these receptors is a male patient in his fifties or sixties who had an allogeneic stem cell transplant from an unrelated donor, so the T cells may come from the graft donor. Some clones in this sample may be carry-over from other donors' samples.

The chain carries TRBV10-2 and TRBJ1-5; D gene ambiguous. Trimming left V 2 bases short and J 0 bases short, with 5 bases between. The CDR3 totals 14 residues. From germline, CDR1 is WSHSY and CDR2 SAAADI. The CDR3 coding sequence is TGCGCCAGCAGTGAGATGGGTAGCAATCAGCCCCAGCATTTT. Its protein is CASSEMGSNQPQHF.

The V gene is TRBV14, the J gene TRBJ2-1; 11 bases map to TRBD2. V was pared by 0 bases and J by 4 bases, with 5 bases of the junction left unmatched. The V gene's germline CDR1 is SGHDN and CDR2 FVKESK. The CDR3 extends over 17 amino acids. CDR3 region: CASSQDIGTSGYNEQFF. CDR3 coding DNA: TGTGCCAGCAGCCAAGATATTGGGACTAGCGGATACAATGAGCAGTTCTTC.

The V gene is TRBV29-1, the J gene TRBJ2-3; the match to TRBD1 covers 7 bases. The V segment lost 8 bases and the J segment 2 bases; nucleotides outside the gene matches: 7. Germline V gene data show CDR1 as SQVTM and CDR2 as ANQGSEA. This CDR3 has 13 amino acids. The CDR3 reads CSIRTGYTDTQYF. In nucleotides, the CDR3 is TGCAGCATACGGACAGGCTACACAGATACGCAGTATTTT.

The gene calls are TRBV4-1 and TRBJ2-5; 13 bases align to TRBD2. CDR1 and CDR2 from the germline V gene are MGHRA and YSYEKL. V gave up 0 bases and J gave up 5 bases; unmatched junction bases: 6. The CDR3 totals 17 residues. CDR3: CASSQELAGGVAETQYF. CDR3 DNA: TGCGCCAGCAGCCAAGAACTAGCGGGAGGGGTGGCGGAGACCCAGTACTTC.

The chain carries TRBV11-2 and TRBJ1-4; 7 bases match TRBD1. Losses at the gene ends were 3 bases for V and 15 bases for J; bases not matched to a gene: 4. CDR3 length: 11 residues. Looked up from germline, CDR1 is SGHAT and CDR2 is FQNNGV. The CDR3 DNA sequence: TGTGCCAGCAGCTTGGGACAGAGGGTGTTTTTT. Translated, it gives CASSLGQRVFF.

The genes are TRBV9 and TRBJ2-7; D gene ambiguous. Trimming removed 2 bases at V and 7 bases at J, with 13 bases between. The CDR3 has 13 amino acids. CDR1 is SGDLS, CDR2 YYNGEE, per germline. The CDR3 loop reads CASSVGLELEQYF. The DNA for the CDR3 is TGTGCCAGCAGCGTGGGTCTAGAGTTGGAGCAGTACTTC.

The rearrangement uses TRBV5-1 and TRBJ2-7; D is unclear. Germline V lookup: CDR1 SGHRS, CDR2 YFSETQ. The CDR3 has 14 amino acids. Trimming left V 0 bases short and J 2 bases short, with 9 bases between. In nucleotides, the CDR3 is TGCGCCAGCAGCTTGGGGCAGAGAACCTACGAGCAGTACTTC. Translated: CASSLGQRTYEQYF.

J is TRBJ1-5 and V is TRBV30; unclear D gene. Germline CDR1 is GTSNPN and CDR2 is SVGIG (reference sequence). The ends were cut back, 3 bases at V and 2 bases at J, with 5 bases in the middle. This CDR3 spans 12 amino acids. This chain's CDR3 is CAWRLGNQPQHF. The CDR3 DNA is TGTGCCTGGAGGCTTGGCAATCAGCCCCAGCATTTT.

This chain uses TRBV2 with TRBJ2-3, with 16 bases identical to TRBD2. The V gene's germline CDR1 is SNHLY and CDR2 FYNNEI. The length of the CDR3 is 15 residues. Unmatched junction bases numbered 9, after V lost 6 bases and J lost 12 bases. The CDR3 nucleotides are TGTGCCAGCAGGGACACGGGACTAGCGGGAGGGATTCAGTATTTT. Translating gives CASRDTGLAGGIQYF.

This chain joins TRBV10-3 and TRBJ1-5; D gene unclear. V lost 0 bases to trimming and J lost 1 base, with 16 bases between them. The CDR3 extends over 18 amino acids. In germline, CDR1 is ENHRY, CDR2 SYGVKD. As DNA, the CDR3 is TGTGCCATCAGTGAGTCGAGTAAGCCCCTCACGAGCAATCAGCCCCAGCATTTT. This sequence encodes CAISESSKPLTSNQPQHF.

This chain links TRBV5-4 with TRBJ2-2; tentative D call: TRBD2 (6 bases). This CDR3 spans 15 amino acids. CDR1 SGHNT and CDR2 YYREEE come from the germline V gene (reference sequence). The V gene lost 10 bases and the J gene lost 2 bases, with 18 bases spanning the gap. CDR3 sequence: CAGRPGGTNTGELFF. The CDR3 region has the DNA TGTGCCGGTAGGCCCGGGGGAACAAACACCGGGGAGCTGTTTTTT.

V gene TRBV2 combines with J gene TRBJ2-2; 8 nucleotides match TRBD1. The CDR3 is 15 amino acids. In germline, CDR1 is SNHLY, CDR2 FYNNEI. The V and J ends lost 4 bases and 6 bases, in that order; junction bases with no gene match: 7. This chain's CDR3 is CASSGGQVSPGELFF. In DNA, the CDR3 is TGTGCCAGCAGTGGGGGACAGGTGTCCCCCGGGGAGCTGTTTTTT. The full variable domain, in which reference TRBV2 and TRBJ2-2 provide the parts outside the CDR3, is EPEVTQTPSHQVTQMGQEVILRCVPISNHLYFYWYRQILGQKVEFLVSFYNNEISEKSEIFDDQFSVERPDGSNFTLKIRSTKLEDSAMYFCASSGGQVSPGELFFGEGSRLTVL.

The gene calls are TRBV6-1 and TRBJ2-2, with a tentative D call TRBD2 (6 bases). This CDR3 has 19 amino acids. Germline values: CDR1 MNHNS, CDR2 SASEGT. Trimming stripped 2 bases from V and 3 bases from J, with 22 bases between. CDR3 nucleotide sequence: TGTGCCAGCAGTGAACGGGGGTTGAGGGGCCGCCTTGACACCGGGGAGCTGTTTTTT. This sequence encodes CASSERGLRGRLDTGELFF.

The chain carries TRBV9 and TRBJ2-3; TRBD2 matches at 15 bases. V was pared by 0 bases and J by 3 bases, with 2 bases of the junction left unmatched. The CDR3 has 17 amino acids. From germline, CDR1 is SGDLS and CDR2 YYNGEE. CDR3 residues: CASSVGTSGRGTDTQYF. Here the CDR3 DNA reads TGTGCCAGCAGCGTAGGGACTAGCGGGAGGGGGACAGATACGCAGTATTTT.

The chain uses TRBV13 and TRBJ1-2; TRBD1 matches 8 bases. In germline, CDR1 is PRHDT, CDR2 FYEKMQ (reference sequence). CDR3 length: 14 residues. The trim removed 2 bases at V and 11 bases at J, leaving 10 bases unmatched. This CDR3 reads CASSLQGAPAGYTF. DNA of the CDR3: TGTGCCAGCAGCTTACAGGGGGCTCCGGCAGGGTACACCTTC.